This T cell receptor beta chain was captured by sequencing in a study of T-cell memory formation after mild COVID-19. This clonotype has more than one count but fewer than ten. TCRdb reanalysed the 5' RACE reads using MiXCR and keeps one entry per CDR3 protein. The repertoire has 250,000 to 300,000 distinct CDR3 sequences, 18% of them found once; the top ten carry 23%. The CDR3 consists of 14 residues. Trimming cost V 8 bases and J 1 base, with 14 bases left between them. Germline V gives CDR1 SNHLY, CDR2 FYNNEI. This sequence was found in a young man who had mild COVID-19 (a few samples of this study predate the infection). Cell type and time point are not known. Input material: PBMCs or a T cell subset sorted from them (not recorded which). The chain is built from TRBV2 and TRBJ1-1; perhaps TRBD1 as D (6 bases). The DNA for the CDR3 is TGTGCCAGCTCCCTCCAGGGGCAGAACACTGAAGCTTTCTTT. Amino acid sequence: CASSLQGQNTEAFF.